The present TCR beta chain was sequenced within a study of identical twins. Turning to this clonotype: Its antigen is undetermined.

The CDR3 extends over 15 amino acids. Germline loops: CDR1 LGHNA, CDR2 YNFKEQ. V lost 0 bases, J lost 4 bases, and 5 bases stayed unmatched. Template switching added a universal primer binding site, and final cDNA carried unique molecular identifiers. TCRdb re-called the 5' RACE reads through MiXCR, storing one row per CDR3 protein. The sample shows around 550,000 distinct CDR3 sequences, 13% to 15% of them seen only once. Study-level points and caveats: Fewer insertions marked abundant cord blood beta clonotypes; young adult naive trended weakly, memory not at all. Instead of following the same donors, the conclusions were based on cross-sectional statistical analysis.

The donor group consisted entirely of healthy Caucasians. The sample also formed part of further work on yellow fever vaccine responses in identical twins.

V is TRBV4-2 and J is TRBJ2-5; 7 bases align to TRBD2. The sample consisted of CD4+ T cells sorted from blood. This TCR was recovered from a woman aged 18-30 years in good health. The CDR3 loop reads CASSQDLIAGETQYF. The CDR3 region has the DNA TGTGCCAGCAGCCAAGATCTGATAGCGGGAGAGACCCAGTACTTC.